The 18 T cell receptor beta chains given below trace back to one sample, sequenced in a study of blood T cell repertoires in COVID-19. Clones were read by immunoSEQ multiplex PCR, and TCRdb kept only the in-frame ones, dropping some. This table holds 70,000 to 95,000 clones, 80% to 95% found once. Sequenced material: peripheral blood. The receptors shown here come from a man over 45 with COVID-19, enrolled during active disease.

The chain couples TRBV9 to TRBJ2-7; possibly TRBD2 for D (5 bases). The germline V gene encodes CDR1 SGDLS and CDR2 YYNGEE. The V and J ends lost 0 bases and 6 bases respectively, with 10 bases between them. The CDR3 has 13 amino acids. The CDR3 is CASSVGAGSEQYV. CDR3 in DNA: TGTGCCAGCAGCGTAGGGGCGGGTAGCGAGCAGTACGTC.

The V gene is TRBV19, the J gene TRBJ1-4; D ambiguous. Germline-derived CDR1 and CDR2 are LNHDA and SQIVND (reference sequence). The CDR3 sequence is 12 residues long. V gave up 6 bases and J gave up 5 bases, with 7 bases separating them. CDR3 protein: CASSPGNEKLFF. In nucleotides, the CDR3 is TGTGCCAGTAGCCCGGGGAATGAAAAACTGTTTTTT.

The chain recombines TRBV20-1 with TRBJ2-7, with D tentatively TRBD2 (6 bases). Germline assignment: CDR1 DFQATT and CDR2 SNEGSKA (reference sequence). V was trimmed by 7 bases and J by 5 bases, leaving 12 bases between them. This CDR3 contains 11 residues. The CDR3 sequence: CSVAGSHEQYF. In DNA, the CDR3 is TGCAGTGTTGCGGGATCCCACGAGCAGTACTTC.

The chain recombines TRBV4-1 with TRBJ1-5; 9 bases align to TRBD1. V was pared by 3 bases and J by 5 bases, with 5 bases of the junction left unmatched. This CDR3 comprises 15 residues. Germline lookup yields CDR1 MGHRA and CDR2 YSYEKL. CDR3 coding DNA: TGCGCCAGCAGCCAGATCCGGGACAGGGATCAGCCCCAGCATTTT. It translates to CASSQIRDRDQPQHF.

This chain links TRBV15 with TRBJ2-3; D remains unclear. V was trimmed by 0 bases and J by 2 bases, leaving 12 bases between them. Looked up from germline, CDR1 is LNHNV and CDR2 is YYDKDF (reference sequence). CDR3 length: 16 amino acids. The DNA for the CDR3 is TGTGCCACCAGCAGAGATGGCGGAACCCTCACAGATACGCAGTATTTT. This codes for CATSRDGGTLTDTQYF.

The V and J genes are TRBV3-1 (or the pseudogene TRBV3-2) and TRBJ1-2, with 8 positions matching TRBD1. Germline loops: CDR1 LGHDT, CDR2 YNNKEL (reference sequence). There are 15 residues in the CDR3. J gave up 7 bases and V 0 bases, and 7 bases lay outside the gene matches. In DNA form, the CDR3 reads TGTGCCAGCAGCCAAGATTCATCAGGGGGCGGTGGCTACACCTTC. It codes for CASSQDSSGGGGYTF.

The V and J genes are TRBV5-1 and TRBJ2-1; 7 nucleotides line up with TRBD2. The CDR3 is made up of 15 amino acids. Germline assignment: CDR1 SGHRS and CDR2 YFSETQ. V shed 1 base and J 4 bases; nucleotides not matched to a gene: 5. CDR3 region: CASSLPSGTYNEQFF. The CDR3 nucleotides are TGCGCCAGCAGCTTGCCCAGCGGGACTTACAATGAGCAGTTCTTC.

This chain links TRBV9 with TRBJ1-6, with a tentative D call TRBD1 (5 bases). Germline V gives CDR1 SGDLS, CDR2 YYNGEE. With 0 bases removed from V and 8 bases from J, the gap between germline ends came to 12 bases. The CDR3 runs 15 residues. The CDR3 loop is CASSVVPGWDSPLHF. As DNA, the CDR3 is TGTGCCAGCAGCGTAGTGCCAGGGTGGGATTCACCCCTCCACTTT.

V gene TRBV30 combines with J gene TRBJ1-1; 7 bases match TRBD1. J was trimmed by 12 bases and V by 2 bases; bases with no gene match: 12. The CDR3 runs to 13 residues. CDR1 GTSNPN and CDR2 SVGIG come from the germline V gene (reference sequence). CDR3 loop: CAWSPQQGHGTFF. As DNA, the CDR3 is TGTGCCTGGAGTCCACAACAGGGGCACGGTACTTTCTTT.

In its sample, this clone was seen once. The CDR3 DNA is TGTGCCAGCAGCTTAGAGCTCGCCCGTGAGCAGTTCTTC. It specifies CASSLELAREQFF. The V gene is TRBV7-2, the J gene TRBJ2-1; D is ambiguous. V lost 1 base to trimming and J lost 9 bases, with 10 bases between them. The CDR3 is 13 residues long. Germline CDR1 and CDR2: SGHTA and FQGNSA.

The genes are TRBV10-3 and TRBJ2-1; D is possibly TRBD1 (6 bases). The CDR3 extends over 14 amino acids. The germline CDR1 and CDR2 sequences are ENHRY and SYGVKD. Deletions cut 4 bases from V and 3 bases from J, with 10 bases between. CDR3 in DNA: TGTGCCATCAGTGCAGGGGTTTACTACAATGAGCAGTTCTTC. This sequence encodes CAISAGVYYNEQFF.

This rearrangement joins TRBV5-8 to TRBJ2-1, with 14 bases that match TRBD2. Germline V CDR1 and CDR2: SGHTS, YDEGEE. Germline trimming cut 4 bases from V and 10 bases from J; bases unmatched to any gene: 7. The CDR3 runs 15 residues. The CDR3 region is CASSRGLAGEEEQFF. The DNA for the CDR3 is TGTGCCAGCAGCCGGGGACTAGCGGGAGAAGAGGAGCAGTTCTTC.

The chain combines TRBV2 with TRBJ2-7; D is ambiguous. This CDR3 has 15 residues. The germline gives CDR1 SNHLY, CDR2 FYNNEI. Between the trimmed V and J ends, which lost 2 bases and 3 bases, there was a span of 14 bases. The CDR3 DNA follows: TGTGCCAGCAGTGAAATCCTGCGGCAGAACTACGAGCAGTACTTC. It encodes CASSEILRQNYEQYF.

The CDR3 DNA reads TGTGCCAGCAGCGTATCTAGCGTCAGCTCCTACAATGAGCAGTTCTTC. This gives the protein CASSVSSVSSYNEQFF. V and J are TRBV9 and TRBJ2-1, with a possible D match to TRBD2 (6 bases). Germline V gene data show CDR1 as SGDLS and CDR2 as YYNGEE. This CDR3 is 16 amino acids long. Between the trimmed V and J ends, which lost 1 base and 0 bases, there was a span of 11 bases.

This rearrangement joins TRBV6-2 or TRBV6-3 to TRBJ2-5; TRBD1 matches 10 bases. Trimming at V came to 5 bases and at J to 2 bases, leaving 8 bases not matched to a gene. Germline CDR1 MNHEY, CDR2 SVGEGT. This CDR3 is built from 16 residues. The CDR3 region has the DNA TGTGCCAGCAGTCGGGGGGACAGGGGTCGTCAAGAGACCCAGTACTTC. Translated, it gives CASSRGDRGRQETQYF.

The chain carries TRBV30 and TRBJ1-4; D possibly corresponds to TRBD1 (6 bases). CDR3 size: 12 residues. Germline V gene data show CDR1 as GTSNPN and CDR2 as SVGIG (reference sequence). Deletions cut 1 base from V and 7 bases from J, with 7 bases between. The CDR3 bases are TGTGCCTGGAGTGGAGGGGGTGAAAAACTGTTTTTT. Translation gives CAWSGGGEKLFF.

The V call is TRBV5-1, the J call TRBJ2-4; a possible D gene is TRBD2 (5 bases). The germline V gene has CDR1 SGHRS and CDR2 YFSETQ. The V gene lost 4 bases and the J gene lost 11 bases, with 19 bases spanning the gap. The CDR3 consists of 14 residues. The CDR3: CASSRDGRAQVQYF. Written as DNA, the CDR3 is TGCGCCAGCAGCCGGGATGGGCGGGCTCAGGTTCAGTACTTC. Using reference TRBV5-1 and TRBJ2-4 for the parts outside the CDR3, the full variable domain is KAGVTQTPRYLIKTRGQQVTLSCSPISGHRSVSWYQQTPGQGLQFLFEYFSETQRNKGNFPGRFSGRQFSNSRSEMNVSTLELGDSALYLCASSRDGRAQVQYFGAGTRLSVL.

The rearrangement links TRBV5-1 to TRBJ2-1, with TRBD2 as a possible D gene (6 bases). In germline, CDR1 is SGHRS, CDR2 YFSETQ. Trimming removed 4 bases from V and 7 bases from J, with 21 bases in between. The CDR3 covers 16 residues. CDR3: CASSPSASGVWNEQFF. The CDR3 DNA reads as TGCGCCAGCAGCCCGTCTGCGTCGGGAGTGTGGAATGAGCAGTTCTTC.